This TCR beta chain appears in the sequencing data of a study of blood T cell repertoires in COVID-19. On the study more broadly: Sources were T cells, B-cell-depleted T cells, or PBMCs; the material itself was cDNA or gDNA.

Original analysis: Counts of nucleated cells, estimated from reference gene primer amplification, were obtained. Repertoires were generated with immunoSEQ multiplex PCR, while TCRdb's copy carries only in-frame clones and drops some. V, J and clone size are those of that table, while D and trimming were read from the DNA. Here the sample spans some 350,000 clones, around 90% being singletons. In its sample, this clone was seen once. Germline CDR1 LGHDT, CDR2 YNNKEL (reference sequence). The V and J ends lost 2 bases and 4 bases, in that order; junction bases with no gene match: 8. This CDR3 contains 16 residues.

This sequence joins TRBV3-1 (or the pseudogene TRBV3-2) and TRBJ2-5, with 9 bases matching TRBD1. The TCR was taken from a human donor in a cohort sampled during active COVID-19. Input material: peripheral blood. CDR3 bases: TGTGCCAGCAGCCAAAGACTCGGACAGGGGCTAGAGACCCAGTACTTC. It yields the protein CASSQRLGQGLETQYF.